The T cell receptor beta chain under discussion was sequenced for a study of CD8+ T cells in alopecia areata. Study at large: Each day, treated patients took oral tofacitinib twice, at 5 to 10 mg per dose. Findings and caveats of the study: In scalp and blood, many expanded lesional clones persisted during tofacitinib. Shared TCR sequences were less clear between patients than in mice, possibly partly from HLA diversity.

This CDR3 is 15 amino acids long. V was trimmed by 0 bases and J by 2 bases, leaving 11 bases between them. The V gene's germline CDR1 is SGHDT and CDR2 YYEEEE. Isolated RNA was reverse transcribed into cDNA used as the sequencing template. Produced via immunoSEQ multiplex PCR; TCRdb's table is partial and in-frame only. The table has 110,000 or so clones, 58% seen once. Concerning this clone itself: No antigen is known for it.

Treatment meaning: oral pan-JAK inhibitor, 5-10 mg twice daily. As part of sample collection, lesional scalp punch biopsies and peripheral blood were taken from alopecia areata patients. Sequences were derived from CD8+ T cells sorted from blood, sampled at week 4, from a patient treated with tofacitinib. The receptor comes from a human donor with alopecia areata. The gene calls are TRBV5-6 and TRBJ2-5, with D unclear. The CDR3 is CASSLDTAVQETQYF. The CDR3 DNA reads TGTGCCAGCAGCTTGGATACGGCGGTGCAAGAGACCCAGTACTTC. Drawing the rest from reference TRBV5-6 and TRBJ2-5, the complete variable domain is DAGVTQSPTHLIKTRGQQVTLRCSPKSGHDTVSWYQQALGQGPQFIFQYYEEEERQRGNFPDRFSGHQFPNYSSELNVNALLLGDSALYLCASSLDTAVQETQYFGPGTRLLVL.